This TCR beta chain was observed in a study of T cells after yellow fever vaccination. This CDR3 region has 16 residues. V trimming: 2 bases; J trimming: 5 bases; junction bases outside the gene matches: 6. Germline V lookup: CDR1 SGHVS, CDR2 FNYEAQ. Study-level findings and limits: Post-booster repertoires again held most primary-vaccination clones (about 96% CD4, over 80% CD8). Clonotypes shared by both compartments, CD4 and CD8, made up a small share.

It was through 5'RACE template switching that TCR cDNA was made, with a universal primer site and UMIs added. Via MiXCR, TCRdb re-called the 5' RACE reads, giving one row per CDR3 protein. Of some 170,000 distinct CDR3 sequences listed, about a tenth are singletons. Concerning this clonotype: What it binds is not known.

The source is a man younger than 35 who received the YFV17D yellow fever vaccine. The V and J genes are TRBV7-6 and TRBJ2-3, with 11 nucleotides matching TRBD1. The specimen was CD8+ T cells sorted from PBMCs, collected 45 days after the yellow fever booster vaccination. In nucleotides, the CDR3 is TGTGCCAGCAGCTTAAGGACAGGGGGCTGGGGAGATACGCAGTATTTT. Translation gives CASSLRTGGWGDTQYF.